This entry describes one T cell receptor (beta chain). Germline V gene lookup returns CDR1 SGHVS and CDR2 FNYEAQ. This CDR3 region has 17 residues. The V gene end was trimmed by 5 bases and the J gene end by 0 bases; junction bases not matched to a gene: 9. Measured with immunoSEQ multiplex PCR; TCRdb has only the in-frame clones, and not every one. The sample yields 350,000 to 450,000 clones, 89% seen once. The data derive from a study of blood T cell repertoires in COVID-19. Input material: peripheral blood. The chain joins TRBV7-6 to TRBJ2-1, with 8 bases fitting TRBD2. This TCR came from a middle-aged man with acute or convalescent COVID-19. Here the CDR3 reads CASSPYLTSGSYNEQFF. CDR3 DNA: TGTGCCAGCAGCCCGTACCTTACTAGCGGCTCCTACAATGAGCAGTTCTTC.